A single sample gave rise to the 28 T cell receptor beta chains below, sequenced in a study of early T cells in non-severe SARS-CoV-2 infection. One entry per CDR3 protein results from TCRdb running MiXCR on the 5' RACE reads. The table shows 56,000 or so distinct CDR3 sequences, with over 13% occurring only once. The sequenced sample was whole blood, obtained at baseline. The receptors stem from an adult who was a healthcare worker with PCR-confirmed SARS-CoV-2 infection or an uninfected control (not recorded which).

J is TRBJ2-3 and V is TRBV2, with TRBD2 identical over 10 bases. This CDR3 is 16 amino acids long. V shed 6 bases and J 2 bases; nucleotides not matched to a gene: 8. The germline V gene has CDR1 SNHLY and CDR2 FYNNEI. This CDR3 is CASSETSGAYTDTQYF. The CDR3 DNA follows: TGTGCCAGCAGCGAAACTAGCGGGGCCTACACAGATACGCAGTATTTT.

The chain recombines TRBV6-1 with TRBJ2-7; 7 bases fit TRBD1. Germline V gene lookup returns CDR1 MNHNS and CDR2 SASEGT. Trimming at V came to 1 base and at J to 0 bases, leaving 0 bases not matched to a gene. The CDR3 loop spans 14 amino acids. CDR3 sequence reads: CASSEGDSSYEQYF. The CDR3 nucleotides read TGTGCCAGCAGTGAAGGGGACAGCTCCTACGAGCAGTACTTC.

This clonotype has more than one count but fewer than ten. The CDR3 DNA follows: TGTGCCAGCAGCCCCGGGACAGAGCAGTTCTTC. It encodes CASSPGTEQFF. The chain carries TRBV7-9 and TRBJ2-1; D is possibly TRBD1 (6 bases). This CDR3 is 11 amino acids long. Trimming left V 5 bases short and J 10 bases short, with 9 bases between. Germline V lookup: CDR1 SEHNR, CDR2 FQNEAQ (reference sequence).

V is TRBV28 and J is TRBJ2-1; maybe TRBD2 (6 bases). Germline V gene sequence: CDR1 MDHEN, CDR2 SYDVKM. This CDR3 spans 16 amino acids. V lost 5 bases and J 6 bases, leaving 20 bases between the germline ends. The CDR3 DNA follows: TGTGCCAGCAGTAACCGACTAGTAAGCCCCATCAATGAGCAGTTCTTC. This encodes CASSNRLVSPINEQFF.

This clonotype was counted between two and nine times. CDR3 sequence: CASSPLLPGELFF. As DNA, the CDR3 is TGTGCCAGCAGCCCCCTACTACCCGGGGAGCTGTTTTTT. This chain joins TRBV7-3 and TRBJ2-2; D gene unclear. The CDR3 has 13 amino acids. The V and J ends lost 5 bases and 6 bases respectively, with 10 bases between them. Germline V gene data show CDR1 as SGHTA and CDR2 as FQGTGA.

In this sample, this clonotype turned up a few times. The gene calls are TRBV2 and TRBJ2-7; D is ambiguous. V lost 8 bases and J 7 bases, leaving 9 bases between the germline ends. CDR3 length equals 10 residues. Germline assignment: CDR1 SNHLY and CDR2 FYNNEI. The chain's CDR3 is CASGRWEQYF. CDR3 nucleotides: TGTGCCAGCGGCAGGTGGGAGCAGTACTTC.

The chain has TRBV10-1 and TRBJ2-1; D gene unclear. CDR3 length: 12 residues. V shed 3 bases and J shed 3 bases, with 3 bases lying between them. CDR1 is WNHNN, CDR2 SYGVQD, per germline (reference sequence). DNA of the CDR3: TGCGCCAGCAGTGACAGCTACAATGAGCAGTTCTTC. Its translation is CASSDSYNEQFF.

V gene TRBV20-1 combines with J gene TRBJ2-3, with TRBD2 matching over 7 bases. CDR3 size: 16 residues. V shed 6 bases and J 2 bases; nucleotides not matched to a gene: 14. From germline, CDR1 is DFQATT and CDR2 SNEGSKA (reference sequence). The CDR3: CSANPGLTFTTDTQYF. CDR3 coding DNA: TGCAGTGCAAATCCGGGACTAACATTTACCACAGATACGCAGTATTTT.

This rearrangement joins TRBV7-8 to TRBJ2-3; tentatively, D is TRBD1 or TRBD2 (5 bases each). Germline V gene lookup returns CDR1 SGHVS and CDR2 FQNEAQ. The CDR3 sequence is 15 residues long. Trimming cost V 5 bases and J 0 bases, with 12 bases left between them. CDR3 in amino acids: CASSAGAWSTDTQYF. CDR3 bases: TGTGCCAGCAGCGCCGGGGCTTGGAGCACAGATACGCAGTATTTT.

Here the CDR3 DNA reads TGTGCCAGCTCACCATTGGGAAAAATGAACACTGAAGCTTTCTTT. Encoded protein: CASSPLGKMNTEAFF. V gene TRBV18 combines with J gene TRBJ1-1; unclear D gene. Deletions cut 2 bases from V and 0 bases from J, with 10 bases between. The V gene's germline CDR1 is KGHSH and CDR2 LQKENI. This CDR3 region has 15 residues.

This clonotype was counted a few times. This sequence joins TRBV5-1 and TRBJ1-3, with D tentatively TRBD1 (5 bases). CDR1 and CDR2 (germline): SGHRS, YFSETQ. The CDR3 covers 13 residues. Between the trimmed V and J ends, which lost 4 bases and 4 bases, there was a span of 9 bases. The CDR3 DNA is TGCGCCAGCAGCATACAGGACGGAAACACCATATATTTT. As protein: CASSIQDGNTIYF.

A word on this clonotype: One end of the junction does not line up with germline, which may come from a read error. The V gene is TRBV24-1, the J gene TRBJ1-2; the match to TRBD1 covers 8 bases. Germline CDR1 reads KGHDR; CDR2 reads SFDVKD. CDR3 length: 13 residues. The CDR3 protein is CAPPTGRGLGYTF. The DNA of the CDR3 is TGCGCCCCCCCTACCGGCAGGGGGCTCGGCTACACCTTC.

The chain couples TRBV5-1 to TRBJ2-5, with TRBD1 matching over 7 bases. The V segment lost 6 bases and the J segment 5 bases; nucleotides outside the gene matches: 13. This CDR3 region has 15 residues. Looked up from germline, CDR1 is SGHRS and CDR2 is YFSETQ. The CDR3 DNA reads as TGCGCCAGCACCAGGGACCCGAGGGGGCAGGAGACCCAGTACTTC. Residues: CASTRDPRGQETQYF.

Ten or more counts support this clonotype. V gene TRBV10-2 combines with J gene TRBJ2-5; 9 positions agree with TRBD2. The CDR3 contains 15 residues. The ends lost 5 bases at V and 5 bases at J; junction bases unmatched: 9. CDR1 and CDR2 (germline): WSHSY, SAAADI. The CDR3 sequence: CASSSTGTSRETQYF. In DNA form, the CDR3 reads TGCGCCAGCAGTAGCACCGGGACTAGCCGGGAGACCCAGTACTTC.

The chain recombines TRBV6-6 with TRBJ1-2, with 9 bases aligning to TRBD1. CDR1 is MNHNY and CDR2 is SVGAGI in the germline V gene (reference sequence). The CDR3 covers 15 residues. V trimming: 4 bases; J trimming: 4 bases; junction bases outside the gene matches: 7. Here the CDR3 reads CASSSGQGSLYGYTF. CDR3 in DNA: TGTGCCAGCAGTTCAGGACAGGGGAGTCTCTATGGCTACACCTTC.

The chain has TRBV20-1 and TRBJ2-1; 12 nucleotides line up with TRBD2. The CDR3 runs to 14 residues. Trimming took 5 bases from V and 4 from J; bases not matched to a gene: 3. CDR1 is DFQATT and CDR2 is SNEGSKA in the germline V gene (reference sequence). The CDR3 bases are TGCAGTGCTGAGCTAGCGGGAGGGTACAATGAGCAGTTCTTC. Its protein is CSAELAGGYNEQFF.

The chain uses TRBV3-1 and TRBJ1-4, with a tentative D call TRBD1 (6 bases). V was pared by 7 bases and J by 8 bases, with 17 bases between. Germline CDR1 and CDR2: LGHDT and YNNKEL (reference sequence). There are 14 residues in the CDR3. Here the CDR3 DNA reads TGTGCCAGCAATTTCGGGGGCTTGGACGAAAAACTGTTTTTT. Its protein is CASNFGGLDEKLFF.

The chain carries TRBV27 and TRBJ2-1; 9 bases align to TRBD2. J was trimmed by 9 bases and V by 0 bases; bases with no gene match: 3. CDR3 length: 14 amino acids. Germline loops: CDR1 MNHEY, CDR2 SMNVEV (reference sequence). DNA of the CDR3: TGTGCCAGCAGTTTATCGGCGGGAGGGGTTGAGCAGTTCTTC. This codes for CASSLSAGGVEQFF.

This clonotype was counted at least ten times. This chain uses TRBV6-6 with TRBJ2-2; D gene ambiguous. Germline V gene data show CDR1 as MNHNY and CDR2 as SVGAGI (reference sequence). The CDR3 is 17 amino acids. V was clipped by 7 bases and J by 5 bases, with 23 bases between them. CDR3 loop: CASILSPNPLFTGELFF. The CDR3 DNA reads TGTGCCAGCATCTTGTCCCCAAACCCGCTGTTTACCGGGGAGCTGTTTTTT.

This clonotype was picked up a small number of times. The J gene is TRBJ2-6, the V gene TRBV20-1; D possibly matches TRBD1 or TRBD2 (5 bases each). Deletions cut 4 bases from V and 0 bases from J, with 16 bases between. CDR1 is DFQATT and CDR2 is SNEGSKA in the germline V gene (reference sequence). The CDR3 sequence is 17 residues long. CDR3 region: CSAIGGQGASGANVLTF. The DNA of the CDR3 is TGCAGTGCTATAGGTGGGCAGGGAGCCTCTGGGGCCAACGTCCTGACTTTC.

A word on this clonotype: The junction differs from germline at one of its ends, possibly a read error. The chain links TRBV18 to TRBJ1-3; TRBD1 might be the D (5 bases). Looked up from germline, CDR1 is KGHSH and CDR2 is LQKENI. The CDR3 contains 15 residues. CDR3 in DNA: TGTGCCAGCTCGTTAATGGACATCTCTCGAAACACCATATATTTT. Its protein is CASSLMDISRNTIYF.

The chain has TRBV12-3 or TRBV12-4 and TRBJ1-3, with no clear D. V lost 3 bases to trimming and J lost 5 bases, with 11 bases between them. The CDR3 length is 14 residues. In DNA form, the CDR3 reads TGTGCCAGCAGTTTTCAAACAGCGAGAAACACCATATATTTT. Protein: CASSFQTARNTIYF.

The rearrangement links TRBV6-6 to TRBJ2-3; a possible D gene is TRBD1 (5 bases). The CDR3 is 13 amino acids. Deletions cut 9 bases from V and 6 bases from J, with 16 bases between. Germline V gene data show CDR1 as MNHNY and CDR2 as SVGAGI (reference sequence). This chain's CDR3 is CASGAQRSDTQYF. CDR3 nucleotides: TGTGCCAGTGGGGCCCAACGTTCCGATACGCAGTATTTT.

J is TRBJ2-7 and V is TRBV4-1, with D maybe TRBD2 (6 bases). Trimming stripped 8 bases from V and 4 bases from J, with 21 bases between. The germline CDR1 and CDR2 sequences are MGHRA and YSYEKL. CDR3 length equals 15 residues. The CDR3 coding sequence is TGCGCCAGCCCCCTATGGAGGGGATTGTTGTACGAGCAGTACTTC. Translated, it gives CASPLWRGLLYEQYF.

This clonotype was counted only a few times. The chain has TRBV7-8 and TRBJ2-5; no reliable D call. V was shortened by 3 bases and J by 2 bases, with 10 bases between the two germline ends. CDR1 and CDR2 (germline): SGHVS, FQNEAQ. The CDR3 runs 14 residues. Written as DNA, the CDR3 is TGTGCCAGCAGCTTGACCAGGAAACAAGAGACCCAGTACTTC. Amino acids: CASSLTRKQETQYF. The variable domain in full, with the rest retrieved from reference TRBV7-8 and TRBJ2-5, is GAGVSQSPRYKVAKRGQDVALRCDPISGHVSLFWYQQALGQGPEFLTYFQNEAQLDKSGLPSDRFFAERPEGSVSTLKIQRTQQEDSAVYLCASSLTRKQETQYFGPGTRLLVL.

There are many counts of this clonotype. The chain couples TRBV7-9 to TRBJ2-7; perhaps TRBD2 as D (6 bases). Deletions cut 6 bases from V and 1 base from J, with 10 bases between. The CDR3 is 13 residues long. Germline V gene data show CDR1 as SEHNR and CDR2 as FQNEAQ (reference sequence). The CDR3 here is CASRRGASYEQYF. CDR3 in DNA: TGTGCCAGCAGGCGGGGAGCGTCCTACGAGCAGTACTTC.

This clonotype was detected ten times or more. This chain uses TRBV7-9 with TRBJ2-5; 9 bases are a match to TRBD1. The length of the CDR3 is 16 residues. Germline V gene lookup returns CDR1 SEHNR and CDR2 FQNEAQ (reference sequence). V lost 4 bases, J lost 9 bases, and 15 bases stayed unmatched. In nucleotides, the CDR3 is TGTGCCAGCAGCTCATCTCTGGGAGGACAGGGGCTGTCCCAGTACTTC. Protein product: CASSSSLGGQGLSQYF.

This clonotype was observed a few times. The V call is TRBV29-1, the J call TRBJ2-7; 8 nucleotides line up with TRBD2. CDR3 length equals 15 residues. V gave up 3 bases and J gave up 4 bases; unmatched junction bases: 11. Germline CDR1 SQVTM, CDR2 ANQGSEA. CDR3 sequence: CSVERRAGGNYEQYF. The DNA of the CDR3 is TGCAGCGTTGAGCGACGGGCGGGGGGCAATTACGAGCAGTACTTC.